The 9 T cell receptor beta chains listed next were all sequenced from one sample in a study of cytomegalovirus exposure and HLA in healthy donors. Amplification used 60 Vbeta primers and 13 Jbeta primers. Sequenced by immunoSEQ multiplex PCR; TCRdb stores in-frame clones only, minus some. The repertoire has approximately 200,000 clones, around 80% of them found once; the top ten carry roughly 15%. The specimen was PBMCs. These receptors were collected from a man aged 40-49 years in good health and CMV-seronegative.

The chain employs TRBV21-1 and TRBJ2-1; the table names TRBD2, a call not compared with the DNA. TRBV21-1 is a pseudogene. CDR3 length: 15 amino acids. The CDR3 here is CASSTAGGYGNEQFF. In DNA form, the CDR3 reads TGTGCCAGCAGCACCGCGGGGGGGTATGGGAATGAGCAGTTCTTC.

As concerns this clone: Within the sample, other DNA sequences also encode this same CDR3. J is TRBJ2-1 and V is TRBV9; D perhaps matches TRBD2 (5 bases). This CDR3 comprises 16 residues. The germline V gene encodes CDR1 SGDLS and CDR2 YYNGEE. Trimming removed 0 bases at V and 0 bases at J, with 10 bases between. For the CDR3, the DNA is TGTGCCAGCAGCGTAGGCGGGCCCAGCTCCTACAATGAGCAGTTCTTC. This sequence encodes CASSVGGPSSYNEQFF.

The genes are TRBV2 and TRBJ2-7, with 13 positions matching TRBD2. There are 15 residues in the CDR3. Germline V gene data show CDR1 as SNHLY and CDR2 as FYNNEI. V was pared by 4 bases and J by 5 bases, with 5 bases of the junction left unmatched. The CDR3 sequence: CASSGGLAGVHEQYF. CDR3 DNA sequence: TGTGCCAGCAGTGGAGGACTAGCGGGAGTTCACGAGCAGTACTTC.

This rearrangement joins TRBV30 to TRBJ2-5; 7 positions agree with TRBD2. Germline V gene lookup returns CDR1 GTSNPN and CDR2 SVGIG (reference sequence). J lost 5 bases, V lost 4 bases, and 4 bases had no gene match. The CDR3 covers 12 residues. The CDR3 DNA sequence: TGTGCCTGGACCTCAGCGGGGGAGACCCAGTACTTC. Protein sequence: CAWTSAGETQYF.

This clone has more than one count but fewer than ten. The chain employs TRBV7-9 and TRBJ1-1; 10 nucleotides agree with TRBD1. CDR1 SEHNR and CDR2 FQNEAQ come from the germline V gene (reference sequence). Germline trimming cut 5 bases from V and 2 bases from J; bases unmatched to any gene: 8. This CDR3 region has 16 residues. The CDR3 here is CASSPDRGIGNTEAFF. The CDR3 DNA reads as TGTGCCAGCAGCCCGGACAGGGGGATCGGAAACACTGAAGCTTTCTTT. Together with reference TRBV7-9 and TRBJ1-1, the CDR3 gives the full variable domain: DTGVSQNPRHKITKRGQNVTFRCDPISEHNRLYWYRQTLGQGPEFLTYFQNEAQLEKSRLLSDRFSAERPKGSFSTLEIQRTEQGDSAMYLCASSPDRGIGNTEAFFGQGTRLTVV.

This rearrangement joins TRBV6-1 to TRBJ1-4; D possibly corresponds to TRBD1 (6 bases). Germline V gene lookup returns CDR1 MNHNS and CDR2 SASEGT. The CDR3 is 15 residues long. The germline V and J ends were trimmed by 4 bases and 5 bases, with 14 bases remaining between them. CDR3 bases: TGTGCCAGCAGTGCCCCCCGGGACACAAATGAAAAACTGTTTTTT. It is translated as CASSAPRDTNEKLFF.

The V gene is TRBV5-4, the J gene TRBJ1-6, with D possibly matching TRBD1 (6 bases). Germline V gene lookup returns CDR1 SGHNT and CDR2 YYREEE (reference sequence). The CDR3 is 14 amino acids. The V end was cut by 3 bases, the J end by 7 bases, with 11 bases between. CDR3 sequence: CASSSRGMNSPLHF. The CDR3 coding sequence is TGTGCCAGCAGCTCCAGGGGCATGAATTCACCCCTCCACTTT.

This clone appeared once. The CDR3 reads CASALLAGAGELFF. The CDR3 DNA reads as TGTGCCAGCGCCCTCCTAGCGGGGGCCGGGGAGCTGTTTTTT. This chain uses TRBV28 with TRBJ2-2, with 10 bases matching TRBD2. After removal of 8 bases from V and 6 bases from J, the junction contained 6 bases not matched to a gene. CDR1 and CDR2 from the germline V gene are MDHEN and SYDVKM. The CDR3 totals 14 residues.

The chain combines TRBV11-3 with TRBJ2-7; D remains unclear. The V gene lost 0 bases and the J gene lost 5 bases, with 5 bases spanning the gap. CDR3 length: 12 residues. The germline CDR1 and CDR2 sequences are SGHNT and YENEEA. The CDR3 region is CASSLDNNEQYF. CDR3 bases: TGTGCCAGCAGCTTAGATAACAACGAGCAGTACTTC.